Sequencing of this T cell receptor beta chain was carried out in a study of CD8+ T cells in alopecia areata. Points from the study as a whole: Having one nonresponder leaves uncertain how baseline CD8+ expansion relates to response. Higher clonality and more expanded CD8+ clones appeared in lesional than normal scalp.

CDR3 size: 15 residues. Trimming cost V 1 base and J 2 bases, with 12 bases left between them. Germline CDR1 is SGHRS and CDR2 is YFSETQ. About this clone itself: Its target is not known.

The treatment here: oral pan-JAK inhibitor, 5-10 mg twice daily. Lesional scalp punch biopsies and peripheral blood were collected from alopecia areata patients. Sequencing used cDNA as its template, made by extracting RNA and reverse transcribing it. Produced via immunoSEQ multiplex PCR; TCRdb's table is partial and in-frame only. The table shows 150,000 to 200,000 clones, with approximately 61% occurring only once. The clonotype was recovered from a human donor with alopecia areata. J is TRBJ1-2 and V is TRBV5-1; D call uncertain. The material sequenced was CD4+ T cells sorted from blood, taken at week 24, from a patient treated with tofacitinib. DNA of the CDR3: TGCGCCAGCAGCTTGCCCGCTTTAGTGAACTATGGCTACACCTTC. Its protein product is CASSLPALVNYGYTF.